A single sample is the source of the 32 T cell receptor beta chains below, sequenced in a study of blood T cell repertoires in COVID-19. Some clones are missing from TCRdb's copy, which holds only in-frame ones; the method was immunoSEQ multiplex PCR. The sample has under 200,000 clones; approximately 79% are singletons. Sequenced input: peripheral blood. These receptors all stem from a young man with active or convalescent COVID-19.

The chain has TRBV27 and TRBJ2-7; 8 positions agree with TRBD2. Germline V lookup: CDR1 MNHEY, CDR2 SMNVEV (reference sequence). J was trimmed by 2 bases and V by 6 bases; bases with no gene match: 21. This CDR3 is 19 amino acids long. The CDR3, as DNA: TGTGCCAGCAGCCCCCGCAGAGGGTCCGTTACTAGCGGAACCTACGAGCAGTACTTC. It is translated as CASSPRRGSVTSGTYEQYF.

The chain combines TRBV6-6 with TRBJ2-3; D perhaps matches TRBD2 (5 bases). Germline V CDR1 and CDR2: MNHNY, SVGAGI (reference sequence). Trimming stripped 5 bases from V and 0 bases from J, with 21 bases between. CDR3 length equals 18 residues. The CDR3 reads CASSLRGSPGPSTDTQYF. Written as DNA, the CDR3 is TGTGCCAGCAGTCTTAGAGGGTCTCCCGGGCCTAGCACAGATACGCAGTATTTT.

The chain links TRBV27 to TRBJ2-3; 10 positions match TRBD2. The CDR3 totals 18 residues. CDR1 MNHEY and CDR2 SMNVEV come from the germline V gene (reference sequence). With V trimmed by 4 bases and J by 0 bases, 10 bases remained unmatched. CDR3 coding DNA: TGTGCCAGCAGTTGGAAAGCTAGCGGGAGCACTAGCACAGATACGCAGTATTTT. Protein: CASSWKASGSTSTDTQYF.

The rearrangement joins TRBV6-5 to TRBJ2-7; TRBD2 is a possible D gene (5 bases). This CDR3 spans 16 amino acids. The germline V gene has CDR1 MNHEY and CDR2 SVGAGI. The V end lost 0 bases, the J end lost 4 bases, and 16 bases lay between the germline ends. The CDR3 DNA is TGTGCCAGCAGTTACTCTGGGCCGGGGTCGAGGTACGAGCAGTACTTC. Translation: CASSYSGPGSRYEQYF.

The genes are TRBV7-9 and TRBJ1-1, with D possibly matching TRBD1 (6 bases). V was pared by 2 bases and J by 0 bases, with 13 bases between. The CDR3 extends over 16 amino acids. The V gene's germline CDR1 is SEHNR and CDR2 FQNEAQ (reference sequence). As DNA, the CDR3 is TGTGCCAGCAGCTTACCGACAGGACCCATGAACACTGAAGCTTTCTTT. Translated: CASSLPTGPMNTEAFF.

The V call is TRBV5-5, the J call TRBJ1-6, with TRBD1 identical over 7 bases. CDR3 length equals 15 residues. The germline V gene has CDR1 SGHKS and CDR2 YYEKEE (reference sequence). V lost 4 bases, J lost 5 bases, and 6 bases stayed unmatched. CDR3 in amino acids: CASSGGTANNSPLHF. CDR3 sequence (DNA): TGTGCCAGCAGCGGGGGGACAGCTAATAATTCACCCCTCCACTTT.

J is TRBJ1-2 and V is TRBV10-3, with TRBD1 matching over 9 bases. This CDR3 is built from 14 residues. V shed 6 bases, J shed 5 bases, and the junction held 7 bases outside the gene matches. Germline assignment: CDR1 ENHRY and CDR2 SYGVKD. The CDR3, as DNA: TGTGCCATCAGAGCCGGGACAGGGCGGTATGGCTACACCTTC. It translates to CAIRAGTGRYGYTF.

The genes are TRBV3-1 (or the pseudogene TRBV3-2) and TRBJ2-2, with D unresolved. V was shortened by 2 bases and J by 2 bases, with 3 bases between the two germline ends. This CDR3 comprises 13 residues. The germline V gene has CDR1 LGHDT and CDR2 YNNKEL (reference sequence). CDR3 protein: CASSQLNTGELFF. CDR3 in DNA: TGTGCCAGCAGCCAACTTAACACCGGGGAGCTGTTTTTT.

The rearrangement uses TRBV3-1 (or the pseudogene TRBV3-2) and TRBJ2-2; a weak D match, TRBD2 (5 bases). In germline, CDR1 is LGHDT, CDR2 YNNKEL (reference sequence). V was trimmed by 0 bases and J by 4 bases, leaving 12 bases between them. This CDR3 is 16 amino acids long. The CDR3 is CASSQDRTDSTGELFF. The CDR3 nucleotides read TGTGCCAGCAGCCAAGATAGAACGGACTCCACCGGGGAGCTGTTTTTT.

The rearrangement joins TRBV6-4 to TRBJ1-6; D is undetermined. The CDR3 spans 16 residues. Germline CDR1 reads MRHNA; CDR2 reads SNTAGT. V was clipped by 5 bases and J by 0 bases, with 11 bases between them. The DNA for the CDR3 is TGTGCCAGCAGTCTCAGCGGGAGCTCCTATAATTCACCCCTCCACTTT. Its translation is CASSLSGSSYNSPLHF.

This clone has just one count. V is TRBV2 and J is TRBJ2-1; the match to TRBD2 covers 13 bases. J was trimmed by 0 bases and V by 1 base; bases with no gene match: 12. Germline V lookup: CDR1 SNHLY, CDR2 FYNNEI. The CDR3 runs 21 residues. The CDR3 protein is CASSEVFSGTSGASSYNEQFF. DNA for the CDR3: TGTGCCAGCAGTGAAGTCTTCTCAGGGACTAGCGGGGCGAGCTCCTACAATGAGCAGTTCTTC.

The rearrangement joins TRBV9 to TRBJ1-3; TRBD1 matches at 11 bases. The J segment lost 3 bases and the V segment lost 4 bases, leaving 6 bases of the junction unmatched. The germline V gene has CDR1 SGDLS and CDR2 YYNGEE. This CDR3 has 16 residues. The chain's CDR3 is CASSPRTGGVGNTIYF. Written as DNA, the CDR3 is TGTGCCAGCAGCCCGAGGACAGGGGGCGTTGGAAACACCATATATTTT.

The gene calls are TRBV11-2 and TRBJ2-3, with 7 bases that match TRBD2. Germline lookup yields CDR1 SGHAT and CDR2 FQNNGV. The CDR3 length is 16 residues. The V gene end was trimmed by 0 bases and the J gene end by 3 bases; junction bases not matched to a gene: 6. CDR3 region: CASSLDGVSGTDTQYF. The CDR3 DNA is TGTGCCAGCAGCTTAGATGGGGTTAGCGGGACAGATACGCAGTATTTT.

The V and J genes are TRBV6-4 and TRBJ1-2; possible D gene TRBD1, 6 bases. Germline V gives CDR1 MRHNA, CDR2 SNTAGT. The CDR3 is made up of 17 amino acids. Trimming stripped 0 bases from V and 4 bases from J, with 18 bases between. The CDR3 spells CASSDSLEDRVCYGYTF. The DNA of the CDR3 is TGTGCCAGCAGTGACTCGCTCGAGGACAGAGTTTGCTATGGCTACACCTTC.

This chain links TRBV5-4 with TRBJ2-5; D may be TRBD2 (5 bases). Trimming took off 4 bases at V and 1 base at J, with 17 bases between the two ends. Per the germline V gene, CDR1 is SGHNT and CDR2 is YYREEE (reference sequence). The CDR3 is 16 residues long. The CDR3 loop is CASSRAVRGPQETQYF. CDR3 coding DNA: TGTGCCAGCAGCCGGGCGGTGCGCGGGCCCCAAGAGACCCAGTACTTC.

The chain has TRBV28 and TRBJ2-1; TRBD1 matches at 8 bases. CDR3 length equals 15 residues. The V segment lost 5 bases and the J segment 6 bases; nucleotides outside the gene matches: 9. Germline V gene data show CDR1 as MDHEN and CDR2 as SYDVKM. The CDR3 here is CASSQRDRMGNEQFF. The DNA of the CDR3 is TGTGCCAGCAGTCAACGGGACAGGATGGGCAATGAGCAGTTCTTC.

The chain joins TRBV29-1 to TRBJ2-2, with TRBD1 matching 9 bases. The V gene's germline CDR1 is SQVTM and CDR2 ANQGSEA. CDR3 length: 17 amino acids. With 5 bases clipped from V and 3 bases from J, the junction kept 13 bases outside the gene matches. The CDR3 loop is CSVMLARTGVYTGELFF. The CDR3 nucleotides read TGCAGCGTTATGCTCGCTCGGACAGGGGTTTACACCGGGGAGCTGTTTTTT.

The chain joins TRBV4-1 to TRBJ1-1, with TRBD1 as a possible D gene (6 bases). This CDR3 contains 15 residues. Trimming cost V 0 bases and J 4 bases, with 12 bases left between them. Germline V gene data show CDR1 as MGHRA and CDR2 as YSYEKL. This CDR3 is CASSQDYGGLTEAFF. The CDR3 nucleotides are TGCGCCAGCAGCCAAGACTACGGGGGGCTCACTGAAGCTTTCTTT.

The chain joins TRBV24-1 to TRBJ2-3; 9 bases match TRBD2. The CDR3 loop spans 16 amino acids. Looked up from germline, CDR1 is KGHDR and CDR2 is SFDVKD. Trimming at V came to 4 bases and at J to 1 base, leaving 5 bases not matched to a gene. The CDR3 DNA is TGTGCCACCAGTGACGAGCGGGGGGCCGGCACAGATACGCAGTATTTT. This gives the protein CATSDERGAGTDTQYF.

This chain links TRBV6-5 with TRBJ1-5; 9 bases map to TRBD1. Germline lookup yields CDR1 MNHEY and CDR2 SVGAGI. The V gene end was trimmed by 6 bases and the J gene end by 7 bases; junction bases not matched to a gene: 7. CDR3 size: 14 residues. CDR3 sequence reads: CASSFGQGRQPQHF. The CDR3 DNA follows: TGTGCCAGCAGCTTCGGACAGGGGAGACAGCCCCAGCATTTT.

V is TRBV10-1 and J is TRBJ2-7; 8 nucleotides align to TRBD2. Germline V gives CDR1 WNHNN, CDR2 SYGVQD (reference sequence). J was trimmed by 7 bases and V by 2 bases; bases with no gene match: 10. This CDR3 has 15 amino acids. The CDR3 here is CASSEGLARVWEQYF. The CDR3 DNA reads as TGCGCCAGCAGTGAGGGACTAGCCCGGGTTTGGGAGCAGTACTTC.

This chain links TRBV19 with TRBJ1-2, with 9 bases lining up with TRBD1. Germline V gives CDR1 LNHDA, CDR2 SQIVND (reference sequence). V was clipped by 1 base and J by 3 bases; unmatched bases: 3. The CDR3 length is 15 residues. CDR3 in DNA: TGTGCCAGTAGTATAGCCCGGGACAGGGACTATGGCTACACCTTC. Translation gives CASSIARDRDYGYTF.

The J gene is TRBJ1-1, the V gene TRBV7-8; no clear D gene. This CDR3 comprises 15 residues. Trimming took off 3 bases at V and 4 bases at J, with 15 bases between the two ends. Germline V CDR1 and CDR2: SGHVS, FQNEAQ. CDR3 amino acids: CASSFNGAGGTEAFF. CDR3 nucleotide sequence: TGTGCCAGCAGCTTCAACGGTGCAGGTGGCACTGAAGCTTTCTTT.

The V call is TRBV7-6, the J call TRBJ2-2; 11 bases map to TRBD2. CDR1 and CDR2 (germline): SGHVS, FNYEAQ. J lost 3 bases, V lost 5 bases, and 5 bases had no gene match. The length of the CDR3 is 16 residues. CDR3 in DNA: TGTGCCAGCAGCCGGCGGACTAGCGGGTACACCGGGGAGCTGTTTTTT. Amino acid sequence: CASSRRTSGYTGELFF.

The rearrangement uses TRBV14 and TRBJ1-2, with a possible D match to TRBD1 (6 bases). V was clipped by 0 bases and J by 1 base, with 12 bases between them. Germline V gene data show CDR1 as SGHDN and CDR2 as FVKESK. The CDR3 is 16 residues long. The CDR3 nucleotides read TGTGCCAGCAGCCAAGATGGGGGGGGCCGTAACTATGGCTACACCTTC. Translating it yields CASSQDGGGRNYGYTF.

The chain is built from TRBV5-8 and TRBJ2-3, with D perhaps TRBD2 (6 bases). The CDR3 has 17 amino acids. V dropped 6 bases and J dropped 0 bases, with 20 bases sitting between them. Germline assignment: CDR1 SGHTS and CDR2 YDEGEE. The CDR3 loop reads CASIQISGAASTDTQYF. In DNA, the CDR3 is TGTGCCAGCATCCAGATCTCGGGAGCGGCGAGCACAGATACGCAGTATTTT.

The gene calls are TRBV28 and TRBJ1-2, with D possibly TRBD1 on 6 matching bases. The CDR3 extends over 15 amino acids. From germline, CDR1 is MDHEN and CDR2 SYDVKM. CDR3 protein: CSSASPGEGHYGYTF. The CDR3 DNA reads TGTTCGTCCGCGAGCCCAGGGGAAGGTCACTATGGCTACACCTTC.

This chain joins TRBV7-6 and TRBJ1-1; D is possibly TRBD1 (6 bases). CDR1 and CDR2 (germline): SGHVS, FNYEAQ. The CDR3 is 14 amino acids. With 1 base removed from V and 1 base from J, the gap between germline ends came to 7 bases. The CDR3: CASSLDRANTEAFF. The DNA of the CDR3 is TGTGCCAGCAGCTTAGACAGGGCGAACACTGAAGCTTTCTTT. Using reference TRBV7-6 and TRBJ1-1 for the parts outside the CDR3, the full variable domain is GAGVSQSPRYKVTKRGQDVALRCDPISGHVSLYWYRQALGQGPEFLTYFNYEAQQDKSGLPNDRFSAERPEGSISTLTIQRTEQRDSAMYRCASSLDRANTEAFFGQGTRLTVV.

The chain joins TRBV29-1 to TRBJ1-1; TRBD1 matches 7 bases. CDR1 SQVTM and CDR2 ANQGSEA come from the germline V gene. The J segment lost 0 bases and the V segment lost 5 bases, leaving 6 bases of the junction unmatched. CDR3 length equals 14 residues. This CDR3 is CSVRTGRMNTEAFF. Here the CDR3 DNA reads TGCAGCGTTCGGACAGGTCGCATGAACACTGAAGCTTTCTTT.

This chain connects TRBV5-1 to TRBJ2-2; 8 bases fit TRBD1. In germline, CDR1 is SGHRS, CDR2 YFSETQ. The CDR3 totals 16 residues. The J segment lost 1 base and the V segment lost 4 bases, leaving 6 bases of the junction unmatched. In nucleotides, the CDR3 is TGCGCCAGCAGCGCCGGGACAGGCTTGAACACCGGGGAGCTGTTTTTT. Protein product: CASSAGTGLNTGELFF.

The chain recombines TRBV27 with TRBJ1-3; D is uncertain. The CDR3 covers 16 residues. The germline CDR1 and CDR2 sequences are MNHEY and SMNVEV (reference sequence). With 3 bases removed from V and 0 bases from J, the gap between germline ends came to 12 bases. The CDR3 DNA follows: TGTGCCAGCAGTTTTAGTCGGGGAATCTCTGGAAACACCATATATTTT. It specifies CASSFSRGISGNTIYF.

The chain has TRBV19 and TRBJ1-1; D not certain. The CDR3 consists of 14 residues. CDR1 is LNHDA and CDR2 is SQIVND in the germline V gene (reference sequence). The ends were cut back, 1 base at V and 2 bases at J, with 8 bases in the middle. CDR3 DNA sequence: TGTGCCAGTAGTATAGCCTCAGGCAACACTGAAGCTTTCTTT. Its translation: CASSIASGNTEAFF.